The 3 T cell receptor beta chains given below trace back to one sample, sequenced in a study of blood T cell repertoires in COVID-19. Method: immunoSEQ multiplex PCR; TCRdb's copy keeps in-frame clones and lacks some. The profile shows 200,000 to 250,000 clones, around 91% of them singletons. The sequenced material came from PBMCs or T cells enriched from blood (not recorded which). The source is a man aged 25-40 years who had been exposed to COVID-19.

The J gene is TRBJ2-3, the V gene TRBV9; D gene uncertain. CDR3 length: 14 amino acids. V was cut by 3 bases and J by 5 bases, with 13 bases left in between. Germline V gives CDR1 SGDLS, CDR2 YYNGEE. In nucleotides, the CDR3 is TGTGCCAGCAGCGCCGATCCGGCAGGAGATACGCAGTATTTT. Amino acid sequence: CASSADPAGDTQYF. Looking up the rest from reference TRBV9 and TRBJ2-3 gives the full variable domain: DSGVTQTPKHLITATGQRVTLRCSPRSGDLSVYWYQQSLDQGLQFLIQYYNGEERAKGNILERFSAQQFPDLHSELNLSSLELGDSALYFCASSADPAGDTQYFGPGTRLTVL.

The genes are TRBV3-1 (or the pseudogene TRBV3-2) and TRBJ2-1, with 12 bases that match TRBD2. This CDR3 has 14 amino acids. V was clipped by 8 bases and J by 8 bases; unmatched bases: 7. CDR1 is LGHDT, CDR2 YNNKEL, per germline (reference sequence). The CDR3 loop reads CASASSGGAYEQFF. Here the CDR3 DNA reads TGTGCCAGCGCATCTAGCGGGGGGGCCTATGAGCAGTTCTTC.

The V call is TRBV4-1, the J call TRBJ1-4; D is uncertain. CDR1 is MGHRA, CDR2 YSYEKL, per germline. The CDR3 runs 12 residues. Trimming removed 4 bases from V and 7 bases from J, with 7 bases in between. In DNA, the CDR3 is TGCGCCAGCAGCCCAATCGGTGAAAAACTGTTTTTT. Protein: CASSPIGEKLFF.